The clone carrying this T cell receptor (beta chain) was detected a few times. What it binds is not known. The whole isolated RNA underwent reverse transcription, so sequencing captured expressed TCRB transcripts. Produced via immunoSEQ multiplex PCR; TCRdb's table is partial and in-frame only. The repertoire holds hundreds of thousands of clones, with about a sixth as singletons. This record comes from a study of beta chain features in type 1 diabetes. Across the study: Cell yields, age and gender were similar between patients and healthy donors. Findings and caveats of the study: TCRB repertoires of naive, central memory and Treg cells appeared more similar among patients than among healthy donors. Junctions at VDJ sites from type 1 diabetes patients had fewer insertions and more deletions.

Germline CDR1 and CDR2: SGHRS and YFSETQ. This CDR3 has 13 amino acids. Between the trimmed V and J ends, which lost 4 bases and 11 bases, there was a span of 18 bases. The chain has TRBV5-1 and TRBJ1-1, with D perhaps TRBD1 (6 bases). The sequenced sample consisted of naive CD4+ T cells from blood. The receptor's source is a man in his late teens or twenties in good health. The CDR3: CASSTTQGPIAFF. The DNA for the CDR3 is TGCGCCAGCAGCACTACTCAGGGGCCAATTGCTTTCTTT.